The clone carrying this TCR beta chain appeared once. Generated by immunoSEQ multiplex PCR, the TCRdb table keeps only in-frame clones and is missing some. The table shows about 54,000 clones, with nearly 96% occurring only once. The CDR3 covers 11 residues. CDR1 is DFQATT and CDR2 is SNEGSKA in the germline V gene (reference sequence). V lost 4 bases and J 4 bases, leaving 7 bases between the germline ends. These data come from a study of control samples from healthy donors and cancer patients. This receptor was taken from a woman in her twenties or thirties in good health. The V and J genes are TRBV20-1 and TRBJ1-2; D is undetermined. The sequenced material came from blood. The CDR3 coding sequence is TGCAGTGCTACCGACGGCTATGGCTACACCTTC. Its translation: CSATDGYGYTF.